What follows are 24 T cell receptor beta chains derived from one specimen sequenced in a study of blood T cell repertoires in COVID-19. Clones were read by immunoSEQ multiplex PCR, and TCRdb kept only the in-frame ones, dropping some. The sample holds more than 90,000 clones, around 94% seen once. The sequencing sample was made of peripheral blood. The receptors originated from a man aged 45 to 65 with active COVID-19.

This rearrangement joins TRBV7-2 to TRBJ1-6; D is undetermined. The length of the CDR3 is 14 residues. The germline V gene has CDR1 SGHTA and CDR2 FQGNSA. The V gene lost 5 bases and the J gene lost 10 bases, with 15 bases spanning the gap. CDR3 nucleotides: TGTGCCAGCAGCCCACAAGAGGGAGGATCACCCCTCCACTTT. Translating gives CASSPQEGGSPLHF. Full variable domain (missing parts from reference TRBV7-2 and TRBJ1-6): GAGVSQSPSNKVTEKGKDVELRCDPISGHTALYWYRQSLGQGLEFLIYFQGNSAPDKSGLPSDRFSAERTGGSVSTLTIQRTQQEDSAVYLCASSPQEGGSPLHFGNGTRLTVT.

The chain is built from TRBV12-3 or TRBV12-4 and TRBJ2-2; no firm D call. CDR3 length: 13 amino acids. Trimming took 3 bases from V and 3 from J, leaving 5 bases between them. For the CDR3, the DNA is TGTGCCAGCAGTTTTCATGACACCGGGGAGCTGTTTTTT. It yields the protein CASSFHDTGELFF.

This clone has a handful of counts. The chain combines TRBV7-9 with TRBJ1-1; perhaps TRBD1 as D (6 bases). The CDR3 totals 16 residues. CDR1 is SEHNR, CDR2 FQNEAQ, per germline (reference sequence). The V end was cut by 11 bases, the J end by 0 bases, with 22 bases between. The CDR3 region is CASLGGSGLMNTEAFF. CDR3 DNA: TGTGCCTCACTAGGGGGTTCTGGTCTCATGAACACTGAAGCTTTCTTT.

Notes on this clone: The identical CDR3 is also encoded by other nucleotide sequences in the sample. This sequence joins TRBV28 and TRBJ2-3; TRBD2 agrees at 11 bases. The CDR3 is 16 amino acids. V gave up 4 bases and J gave up 0 bases; unmatched junction bases: 3. From germline, CDR1 is MDHEN and CDR2 SYDVKM. CDR3 DNA: TGTGCCAGCAGTTCCGGGACTAGCGGTAGCACAGATACGCAGTATTTT. Translation: CASSSGTSGSTDTQYF.

This rearrangement joins TRBV5-1 to TRBJ2-3; tentative D call: TRBD2 (6 bases). Germline V gene data show CDR1 as SGHRS and CDR2 as YFSETQ. V was shortened by 1 base and J by 0 bases, with 24 bases between the two germline ends. The CDR3 consists of 20 residues. CDR3 sequence: CASSLWGGRFRGSSTDTQYF. DNA for the CDR3: TGCGCCAGCAGCTTGTGGGGAGGTCGCTTTCGGGGGTCTAGCACAGATACGCAGTATTTT. The whole variable domain, filled in from reference TRBV5-1 and TRBJ2-3, reads KAGVTQTPRYLIKTRGQQVTLSCSPISGHRSVSWYQQTPGQGLQFLFEYFSETQRNKGNFPGRFSGRQFSNSRSEMNVSTLELGDSALYLCASSLWGGRFRGSSTDTQYFGPGTRLTVL.

The CDR3 here is CASQGVPYEQYF. The CDR3 region has the DNA TGTGCCAGCCAGGGGGTCCCCTACGAGCAGTACTTC. V gene TRBV28 combines with J gene TRBJ2-7; the match to TRBD1 covers 7 bases. CDR1 is MDHEN, CDR2 SYDVKM, per germline. With 8 bases clipped from V and 2 bases from J, the junction kept 3 bases outside the gene matches. The CDR3 length is 12 residues.

The V gene is TRBV2, the J gene TRBJ1-6; 9 nucleotides align to TRBD1. Germline assignment: CDR1 SNHLY and CDR2 FYNNEI. Germline trimming cut 7 bases from V and 6 bases from J; bases unmatched to any gene: 10. This CDR3 has 16 amino acids. This chain's CDR3 is CASNVGQGLFNSPLHF. Here the CDR3 DNA reads TGTGCCAGCAATGTTGGACAGGGGCTTTTTAATTCACCCCTCCACTTT.

The chain carries TRBV4-1 and TRBJ2-7; D is undetermined. Trimming took 4 bases from V and 2 from J, leaving 12 bases between them. The V gene's germline CDR1 is MGHRA and CDR2 YSYEKL. CDR3 size: 14 residues. Here the CDR3 reads CASSLQLGPYEQYF. In nucleotides, the CDR3 is TGCGCCAGCAGCCTACAGCTGGGTCCCTACGAGCAGTACTTC.

The chain uses TRBV6-6 and TRBJ2-1; D possibly corresponds to TRBD2 (5 bases). The CDR3 consists of 14 residues. Germline V gives CDR1 MNHNY, CDR2 SVGAGI (reference sequence). The germline V and J ends were trimmed by 0 bases and 4 bases, with 7 bases remaining between them. For the CDR3, the DNA is TGTGCCAGCAGTTACTCGAGGGCTTACAATGAGCAGTTCTTC. Translation: CASSYSRAYNEQFF.

The gene calls are TRBV7-9 and TRBJ2-5; unclear D gene. Trimming took off 6 bases at V and 0 bases at J, with 14 bases between the two ends. CDR1 is SEHNR and CDR2 is FQNEAQ in the germline V gene (reference sequence). This CDR3 is built from 15 residues. Here the CDR3 reads CASRNPIRDQETQYF. The CDR3 nucleotides read TGTGCCAGCAGGAACCCTATCCGCGACCAAGAGACCCAGTACTTC.

Written as DNA, the CDR3 is TGTGCCAGCAGCCGAGCGACAGGGATTAACTATGGCTACACCTTC. Amino acids: CASSRATGINYGYTF. The V and J genes are TRBV14 and TRBJ1-2; TRBD1 agrees at 7 bases. In germline, CDR1 is SGHDN, CDR2 FVKESK. The CDR3 sequence is 15 residues long. V shed 4 bases and J 1 base; nucleotides not matched to a gene: 6.

The genes are TRBV18 and TRBJ1-3, with D uncertain. Trimming shortened V by 2 bases and J by 5 bases, and 10 bases separated the two germline ends. This CDR3 is built from 14 residues. The germline CDR1 and CDR2 sequences are KGHSH and LQKENI. The DNA for the CDR3 is TGTGCCAGCTCACCAATCGTTGAGAGAAACACCATATATTTT. This sequence encodes CASSPIVERNTIYF.

The chain is built from TRBV5-5 and TRBJ2-3, with 14 bases identical to TRBD2. CDR3 length: 18 residues. Trimming removed 4 bases from V and 3 bases from J; junction bases left unmatched: 10. Germline V lookup: CDR1 SGHKS, CDR2 YYEKEE (reference sequence). The CDR3 sequence is CASSVTSGRAVYTDTQYF. The CDR3 DNA reads as TGTGCCAGCAGCGTGACTAGCGGGAGGGCCGTTTATACAGATACGCAGTATTTT.

The rearrangement uses TRBV5-1 and TRBJ2-1; 11 bases align to TRBD1. V shed 4 bases and J 5 bases; nucleotides not matched to a gene: 8. CDR1 is SGHRS, CDR2 YFSETQ, per germline. CDR3 length equals 16 residues. CDR3 bases: TGCGCCAGCAGCCACGGGGGACAGGGGGTCCACAATGAGCAGTTCTTC. Translation gives CASSHGGQGVHNEQFF.

This chain joins TRBV7-6 and TRBJ2-1, with 10 positions matching TRBD2. V gave up 5 bases and J gave up 6 bases; unmatched junction bases: 13. This CDR3 spans 17 amino acids. Germline V gives CDR1 SGHVS, CDR2 FNYEAQ. CDR3 DNA: TGTGCCAGCAGCCAAACGCCTAGCGGGAGTGATTTCAATGAGCAGTTCTTC. Translating gives CASSQTPSGSDFNEQFF.

The V call is TRBV19, the J call TRBJ1-1; D may be TRBD1 (5 bases). Germline V gene sequence: CDR1 LNHDA, CDR2 SQIVND (reference sequence). The germline V and J ends were trimmed by 11 bases and 1 base, with 14 bases remaining between them. The CDR3 sequence is 13 residues long. CDR3 bases: TGTGCCGTGGGGGGGGTAAGGAACACTGAAGCTTTCTTT. Its protein product is CAVGGVRNTEAFF. The full variable domain, rest sourced from reference TRBV19 and TRBJ1-1, is DGGITQSPKYLFRKEGQNVTLSCEQNLNHDAMYWYRQDPGQGLRLIYYSQIVNDFQKGDIAEGYSVSREKKESFPLTVTSAQKNPTAFYLCAVGGVRNTEAFFGQGTRLTVV.

In its sample, this clone was seen a few times. The V gene is TRBV5-1, the J gene TRBJ2-1; 13 positions match TRBD2. CDR3 size: 17 residues. Trimming took 0 bases from V and 8 from J; bases not matched to a gene: 8. Germline loops: CDR1 SGHRS, CDR2 YFSETQ. The CDR3 coding sequence is TGCGCCAGCAGCTTGGGACTAGCGGGAGGAGTCTTCGATGAGCAGTTCTTC. It specifies CASSLGLAGGVFDEQFF.

This clone was picked up one time. The V gene is TRBV7-7, the J gene TRBJ1-1; no clear D. Per the germline V gene, CDR1 is SSHAT and CDR2 is FNYEAQ (reference sequence). Trimming removed 5 bases from V and 6 bases from J, with 13 bases in between. The CDR3 covers 13 residues. The CDR3 coding sequence is TGTGCCAGCAGCCGCAGCCCGGACTCTGAAGCTTTCTTT. Residues: CASSRSPDSEAFF.

This chain joins TRBV5-6 and TRBJ1-1, with no clear D. Trimming stripped 3 bases from V and 0 bases from J, with 18 bases between. From germline, CDR1 is SGHDT and CDR2 YYEEEE. The length of the CDR3 is 17 residues. CDR3 sequence: CASSSFQATWMNTEAFF. CDR3 coding DNA: TGTGCCAGCAGCTCGTTCCAGGCTACTTGGATGAACACTGAAGCTTTCTTT.

The chain combines TRBV5-4 with TRBJ2-6, with D tentatively TRBD2 (6 bases). In germline, CDR1 is SGHNT, CDR2 YYREEE (reference sequence). The ends were cut back, 2 bases at V and 3 bases at J, with 12 bases in the middle. The CDR3 spans 16 residues. The CDR3 region has the DNA TGTGCCAGCAGCTTCGGAGGGTCTTTTGGGGCCAACGTCCTGACTTTC. It codes for CASSFGGSFGANVLTF.

The table lists this clone with a count of one. This chain uses TRBV30 with TRBJ1-3; D may be TRBD1 (6 bases). CDR1 and CDR2 from the germline V gene are GTSNPN and SVGIG (reference sequence). The V gene lost 8 bases and the J gene lost 0 bases, with 14 bases spanning the gap. The CDR3 loop spans 14 amino acids. The CDR3 coding sequence is TGTGCCCAGGGGAAGGCGGCCTCTGGAAACACCATATATTTT. The encoded protein is CAQGKAASGNTIYF.

This clone has only a few counts. The V call is TRBV27, the J call TRBJ1-6; the match to TRBD1 covers 7 bases. The CDR3 sequence is 14 residues long. Germline-derived CDR1 and CDR2 are MNHEY and SMNVEV (reference sequence). Trimming took 4 bases from V and 6 from J; bases not matched to a gene: 3. The CDR3 is CASSSGGFNSPLHF. CDR3 nucleotide sequence: TGTGCCAGCAGTTCAGGGGGTTTTAATTCACCCCTCCACTTT.

V gene TRBV15 combines with J gene TRBJ1-4; unclear D gene. V lost 5 bases, J lost 8 bases, and 12 bases lay in between. Germline V lookup: CDR1 LNHNV, CDR2 YYDKDF (reference sequence). The CDR3 contains 13 residues. CDR3 region: CATSPRGGEKLFF. The CDR3 bases are TGTGCCACCAGCCCACGCGGTGGGGAAAAACTGTTTTTT.

The gene calls are TRBV12-3 or TRBV12-4 and TRBJ2-7; the D is unclear. Trimming left V 4 bases short and J 2 bases short, with 6 bases between. There are 12 residues in the CDR3. CDR3 amino acids: CASSSQTYEQYF. The CDR3 DNA reads TGTGCCAGCAGTTCCCAAACCTACGAGCAGTACTTC.